Here is one T cell receptor beta chain with its context. Antigen: not known. Libraries were prepared by immunoSEQ multiplex PCR; TCRdb keeps only in-frame clonotypes and omits some of them. The sample consists of about 150,000 clones, roughly nine tenths of them appearing once. The sample originates from a study of radiation and T cells in renal cell carcinoma. About the research overall: Nephrectomy followed 15 Gy stereotactic body radiation by 4 weeks. The study, taken as a whole, reports: Pretreatment tumor biopsies were lacking, so baseline clonotypes are unknown. From baseline, blood top tumor clonotypes peaked at 2 weeks post-radiation.

The sample's time point: baseline pretreatment blood. This sample's treatment: 15 Gy SBRT to primary tumor, nephrectomy 4 weeks later. Clear cell pathology was present in this patient's renal cell carcinoma. The material sequenced was blood, taken from a patient whose treatment included radiotherapy and nephrectomy. The TCR was taken from a woman aged 70-85 years with renal cell carcinoma.

The CDR3 DNA sequence: TGTGCCAGCAGTGAATTCGGCGGGGGAACCTACAATGAGCAGTTCTTC. This translates into CASSEFGGGTYNEQFF. The rearrangement joins TRBV6-4 to TRBJ2-1, with 7 bases aligning to TRBD2. The CDR3 is 16 amino acids. Germline lookup yields CDR1 MRHNA and CDR2 SNTAGT. The V segment lost 3 bases and the J segment 2 bases; nucleotides outside the gene matches: 7.